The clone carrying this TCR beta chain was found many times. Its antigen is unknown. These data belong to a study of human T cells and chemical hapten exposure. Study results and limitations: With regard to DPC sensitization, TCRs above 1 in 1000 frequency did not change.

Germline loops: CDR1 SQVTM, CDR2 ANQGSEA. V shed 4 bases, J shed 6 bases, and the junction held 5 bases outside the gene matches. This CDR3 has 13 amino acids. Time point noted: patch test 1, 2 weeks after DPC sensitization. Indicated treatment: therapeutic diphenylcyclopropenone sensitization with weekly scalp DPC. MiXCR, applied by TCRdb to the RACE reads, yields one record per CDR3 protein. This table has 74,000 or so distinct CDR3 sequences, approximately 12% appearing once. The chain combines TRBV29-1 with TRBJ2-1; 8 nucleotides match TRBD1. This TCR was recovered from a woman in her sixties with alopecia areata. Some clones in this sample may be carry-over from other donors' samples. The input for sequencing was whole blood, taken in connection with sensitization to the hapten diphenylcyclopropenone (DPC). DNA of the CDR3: TGCAGCGTTGTTGGCAGGGGGCTCAATGAGCAGTTCTTC. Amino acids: CSVVGRGLNEQFF.